Below are 24 T cell receptor beta chains sequenced from a single sample in a study of identical twins' blood T cells. One entry per CDR3 protein results from TCRdb running MiXCR on the 5' RACE reads. The sample comprises fewer than 450,000 distinct CDR3 sequences, roughly 30% of which are singletons, and 5.5% to 7% rests with the top ten. The source material was PBMCs. The receptors originated from a woman between 18 and 55 years old in good health.

This chain connects TRBV27 to TRBJ1-2, with D possibly being TRBD1 (6 bases). Germline CDR1 is MNHEY and CDR2 is SMNVEV (reference sequence). Deletions cut 10 bases from V and 3 bases from J, with 15 bases between. This CDR3 contains 13 residues. The CDR3, as DNA: TGTGCCACGGGGGCAGGGAAGGACTATGGCTACACCTTC. Its translation is CATGAGKDYGYTF.

Details on this clonotype: One end of the junction is discordant with germline, which a read error may explain. This chain uses TRBV6-6 with TRBJ1-5; D is undetermined. CDR1 MNHNY and CDR2 SVGAGI come from the germline V gene (reference sequence). This CDR3 spans 15 amino acids. CDR3 loop: CTSSYSIGTGQPQHF. CDR3 bases: TGTACCAGCAGTTACTCGATCGGTACCGGACAGCCCCAGCATTTT.

Notes on this clonotype: A much larger clone lies one base from this, so it may be a read error. The chain has TRBV6-5 and TRBJ1-2, with D perhaps TRBD1 (6 bases). Germline V gene data show CDR1 as MNHEY and CDR2 as SVGAGI. The CDR3 length is 12 residues. The CDR3 sequence: CASTRRGHGCTF. DNA for the CDR3: TGTGCCAGCACCCGCAGGGGCCATGGCTGCACCTTC.

In this sample, this clonotype turned up many times. This chain joins TRBV29-1 and TRBJ1-4; perhaps TRBD1 as D (5 bases). This CDR3 region has 13 residues. Per germline, CDR1 SQVTM and CDR2 ANQGSEA. Trimming stripped 5 bases from V and 6 bases from J, with 13 bases between. The CDR3 coding sequence is TGCAGCGTTCAGGGAGGGGTAGATGAAAAACTGTTTTTT. It yields the protein CSVQGGVDEKLFF.

A few counts support this clonotype. The chain carries TRBV7-2 and TRBJ1-1; no definite D call. Trimming removed 1 base from V and 8 bases from J, with 14 bases in between. Germline CDR1 is SGHTA and CDR2 is FQGNSA. CDR3 size: 14 residues. CDR3 coding DNA: TGTGCCAGCAGCTTAGGAGGCTTGGGGATAGAAGCTTTCTTT. Amino acids: CASSLGGLGIEAFF.

The CDR3 coding sequence is TGCGCCAGCAGCCAAGTAGGGGATCCAGGCGAGCAGTACTTC. Protein sequence: CASSQVGDPGEQYF. The V gene is TRBV4-1, the J gene TRBJ2-7; the D gene is possibly TRBD1 (5 bases). This CDR3 is 14 amino acids long. V was pared by 1 base and J by 6 bases, with 13 bases between. CDR1 and CDR2 (germline): MGHRA, YSYEKL.

The chain has TRBV19 and TRBJ2-1; D unclear. The length of the CDR3 is 13 residues. The germline V gene encodes CDR1 LNHDA and CDR2 SQIVND (reference sequence). Trimming took off 10 bases at V and 0 bases at J, with 10 bases between the two ends. The CDR3 spells CATRRNSYNEQFF. The CDR3 DNA is TGTGCCACTCGACGGAACTCCTACAATGAGCAGTTCTTC. Drawing the rest from reference TRBV19 and TRBJ2-1, the complete variable domain is DGGITQSPKYLFRKEGQNVTLSCEQNLNHDAMYWYRQDPGQGLRLIYYSQIVNDFQKGDIAEGYSVSREKKESFPLTVTSAQKNPTAFYLCATRRNSYNEQFFGPGTRLTVL.

This clonotype was seen more than once but under ten times. The V call is TRBV10-3, the J call TRBJ1-2, with D hard to call. The CDR3 runs 14 residues. The germline gives CDR1 ENHRY, CDR2 SYGVKD. Deletions cut 7 bases from V and 2 bases from J, with 14 bases between. The CDR3 nucleotides read TGTGCCATCACCTCAGCGGGAGAAAACTATGGCTACACCTTC. Translating gives CAITSAGENYGYTF.

This sequence joins TRBV5-1 and TRBJ2-2; no firm D call. This CDR3 has 13 residues. The ends were cut back, 1 base at V and 6 bases at J, with 7 bases in the middle. Germline values: CDR1 SGHRS, CDR2 YFSETQ. CDR3 sequence: CASSLQYPGELFF. The CDR3 coding sequence is TGCGCCAGCAGCTTGCAGTACCCCGGGGAGCTGTTTTTT.

The chain employs TRBV18 and TRBJ1-1; 10 bases align to TRBD1. Trimming took 4 bases from V and 7 from J; bases not matched to a gene: 3. The CDR3 is made up of 13 amino acids. From germline, CDR1 is KGHSH and CDR2 LQKENI. The CDR3 region has the DNA TGTGCCAGCTCACAGGGACAGGGGAATGAAGCTTTCTTT. Translated, it gives CASSQGQGNEAFF.

This clonotype was detected ten times or more. The rearrangement uses TRBV28 and TRBJ1-1, with D possibly TRBD1 on 5 matching bases. The V end was cut by 5 bases, the J end by 9 bases, with 22 bases between. Germline CDR1 is MDHEN and CDR2 is SYDVKM. This CDR3 is built from 15 residues. CDR3 in DNA: TGTGCCAGCAGTGAATCCGGGACCGCTGGTTATAAAGCTTTCTTT. Translation gives CASSESGTAGYKAFF.

CDR3 in amino acids: CASSLGGTNSIYEQFF. DNA of the CDR3: TGTGCCAGCAGCTTAGGAGGGACAAATTCCATCTATGAGCAGTTCTTC. The V gene is TRBV7-9, the J gene TRBJ2-1, with D maybe TRBD1 (6 bases). Germline V gives CDR1 SEHNR, CDR2 FQNEAQ (reference sequence). The CDR3 runs to 16 residues. V was pared by 1 base and J by 8 bases, with 18 bases between.

This clonotype was counted a few times. This chain connects TRBV6-2 or TRBV6-3 to TRBJ2-1, with no clear D. The length of the CDR3 is 13 residues. Trimming removed 0 bases at V and 6 bases at J, with 6 bases between. Germline V CDR1 and CDR2: MNHEY, SVGEGT. DNA of the CDR3: TGTGCCAGCAGTTACTCCTCTATCAATGAGCAGTTCTTC. The encoded protein is CASSYSSINEQFF.

The chain recombines TRBV6-6 with TRBJ2-1; 12 bases fit TRBD2. The CDR3 loop spans 17 amino acids. Per germline, CDR1 MNHNY and CDR2 SVGAGI (reference sequence). J lost 10 bases, V lost 6 bases, and 16 bases had no gene match. The CDR3 protein is CASSTLPGTSGSWEQFF. As DNA, the CDR3 is TGTGCCAGCAGCACCCTACCGGGGACTAGCGGGTCATGGGAGCAGTTCTTC.

This clonotype was detected a few times. The chain employs TRBV7-9 and TRBJ2-1; possibly TRBD1 for D (5 bases). The CDR3 totals 16 residues. Germline V gene sequence: CDR1 SEHNR, CDR2 FQNEAQ (reference sequence). Trimming pared 5 bases from V and 3 bases from J, leaving 17 bases between. CDR3 sequence: CASSPLEGVVYNEQFF. The CDR3 bases are TGTGCCAGCAGCCCTCTCGAAGGGGTCGTCTACAATGAGCAGTTCTTC.

The genes are TRBV12-3 or TRBV12-4 and TRBJ2-3; 8 bases map to TRBD1. V lost 5 bases, J lost 6 bases, and 7 bases stayed unmatched. This CDR3 spans 14 amino acids. CDR3 nucleotide sequence: TGTGCCAGCAGTACGCGGACAGGGCGGGATACGCAGTATTTT. This codes for CASSTRTGRDTQYF.

The sample holds a few counts of this clonotype. Germline is not matched at one junction end, which may reflect a read error. The gene calls are TRBV7-7 and TRBJ2-1, with a weak D call TRBD2 (5 bases). There are 14 residues in the CDR3. Germline V gene lookup returns CDR1 SSHAT and CDR2 FNYEAQ (reference sequence). The DNA of the CDR3 is TGTGCTAGCAGCTTAGGAGGTCGATCTCCTGAGCAGTTCTTC. Protein: CASSLGGRSPEQFF.

In this sample, this clonotype turned up a few times. The chain couples TRBV4-2 to TRBJ1-3; possible D gene TRBD1, 5 bases. CDR3 length: 17 amino acids. Between the trimmed V and J ends, which lost 0 bases and 9 bases, there was a span of 21 bases. In germline, CDR1 is LGHNA, CDR2 YNFKEQ. The CDR3 loop reads CASSQDGDSSKGATIYF. The DNA of the CDR3 is TGTGCCAGCAGCCAAGATGGGGATTCCTCTAAAGGGGCCACCATATATTTT.

The genes are TRBV20-1 and TRBJ2-1; D might be TRBD2 (5 bases). The CDR3 is 13 residues long. Germline CDR1 reads DFQATT; CDR2 reads SNEGSKA (reference sequence). Between the trimmed V and J ends, which lost 5 bases and 15 bases, there was a span of 23 bases. The CDR3 is CSAATPVELGRFF. CDR3 coding DNA: TGCAGTGCTGCCACCCCCGTAGAGCTAGGGAGGTTCTTC.

This clonotype was found a few times. The rearrangement links TRBV11-2 to TRBJ1-3; D might be TRBD1 (5 bases). V lost 5 bases and J 5 bases, leaving 13 bases between the germline ends. The CDR3 covers 14 residues. CDR1 SGHAT and CDR2 FQNNGV come from the germline V gene. The CDR3 protein is CASSGRDGRNTIYF. In DNA form, the CDR3 reads TGTGCCAGCAGCGGACGGGACGGGAGAAACACCATATATTTT.

This chain connects TRBV5-1 to TRBJ1-2; no clear D gene. Germline values: CDR1 SGHRS, CDR2 YFSETQ. Trimming stripped 3 bases from V and 3 bases from J, with 12 bases between. The CDR3 has 14 amino acids. DNA of the CDR3: TGCGCCAGCAGCTCGTTGACGAACGACTATGGCTACACCTTC. This translates into CASSSLTNDYGYTF.

The chain is built from TRBV6-2 or TRBV6-3 and TRBJ2-7; TRBD1 or TRBD2 may be the D gene (5 bases each). This CDR3 contains 15 residues. With 2 bases removed from V and 2 bases from J, the gap between germline ends came to 13 bases. Germline V gene lookup returns CDR1 MNHEY and CDR2 SVGEGT. This CDR3 is CASSYQTGPTYEQYF. The CDR3 bases are TGTGCCAGCAGTTACCAAACGGGACCCACCTACGAGCAGTACTTC.

The J gene is TRBJ2-1, the V gene TRBV29-1; TRBD1 might be the D (5 bases). CDR1 and CDR2 from the germline V gene are SQVTM and ANQGSEA. Trimming cost V 7 bases and J 6 bases, with 22 bases left between them. CDR3 length: 15 residues. The CDR3 bases are TGCAGCGCAGGGCCCTACGGTGGGTTCGGCAATGAGCAGTTCTTC. Its translation: CSAGPYGGFGNEQFF.

A few counts support this clonotype. The chain recombines TRBV5-1 with TRBJ2-7; 7 bases are a match to TRBD1. Trimming removed 1 base from V and 5 bases from J; junction bases left unmatched: 9. CDR3 length equals 15 residues. Germline V gene data show CDR1 as SGHRS and CDR2 as YFSETQ. For the CDR3, the DNA is TGCGCCAGCAGCTTGAAAAGGACTGACAGGGACGAGCAGTACTTC. Protein product: CASSLKRTDRDEQYF.